The rows below give T cell receptor beta chains drawn from one sample of a study of T cells in Graves' hyperthyroidism and ophthalmopathy. Each CDR3 protein gets one entry after TCRdb re-called the multiplex PCR reads with MiXCR. The table lists 140,000 or so distinct CDR3 sequences, 22% of them singletons. The sample taken for sequencing was blood. Every receptor here comes from a woman in her 50s with Graves' hyperthyroidism that later progressed to Graves' ophthalmopathy. Each CDR3 is given with its conserved first and last residue. A D gene is named only where the DNA matches it firmly. A clone size is listed for some rows: how often the clone was seen (once, few, many), or a class if it is expanded.

>few|TRBV28|TRBJ2-5|-
TGTGCCAGCAGTTTAAGCTCTCAAGAGACCCAGTACTTC
CASSLSSQETQYF
>many|TRBV7-9|TRBJ2-7|-
TGTGCCAGCAGCCTCCGGGACTCGCCCTACGAGCAGTACTTC
CASSLRDSPYEQYF
>many|TRBV20-1|TRBJ2-3|-
TGCAGTGCTAGAGATCAACGGAGGGGGCGGGATACGCAGTATTTT
CSARDQRRGRDTQYF
>few|TRBV12-3/TRBV12-4|TRBJ2-1|TRBD1
TGTGCCGGCACTATTATGGGACAGGGCAGCAATGAGCAGTTCTTC
CAGTIMGQGSNEQFF
>many|TRBV11-2|TRBJ2-7|-
TGTGCCAGCAGCCCCAGCCAAGGGGTCTCCTACGAGCAGTACTTC
CASSPSQGVSYEQYF
>few|TRBV20-1|TRBJ2-1|-
TGCAGTGCTTTTTGGTACAATGAGCAGTTCTTC
CSAFWYNEQFF
>many|TRBV20-1|TRBJ2-1|TRBD2
TGCAGTGCTAGCTCACAGCGGGAGCTCTTTGAGCAGTTCTTC
CSASSQRELFEQFF
>-|TRBV2|TRBJ1-4|-
TGTGCCACTTTCGACAGGCCTGGGGAAAAACTGTTTTTT
CATFDRPGEKLFF
>many|TRBV28|TRBJ2-3|TRBD2
TGTGCCAGCAGTCAATTAGCGGGAGTCCCCACAGATACGCAGTATTTT
CASSQLAGVPTDTQYF
>few|TRBV10-3|TRBJ2-3|-
TGTGCCATCAGTTCGGGACGGAGCACAGATACGCAGTATTTT
CAISSGRSTDTQYF
>many|TRBV7-6|TRBJ2-3|-
TGTGCCAGCAGCTTACTGAATGTGGCAGATACGCAGTATTTT
CASSLLNVADTQYF
>few|TRBV4-2|TRBJ1-4|-
TGTGCCAGCAGCCAAGATCCGGAAATCCAGGTTTCTAATGAAAAACTGTTTTTT
CASSQDPEIQVSNEKLFF
>many|TRBV15|TRBJ2-7|TRBD1
TGTGCCACCAGCAGGGCCGGGACAGGCGCCTACGAGCAGTACTTC
CATSRAGTGAYEQYF
>many|TRBV6-1|TRBJ1-6|TRBD1
TGTGCCAGCAGTTCTAGACAGGGGGTGGCCCCGCGGTCACCCCTCCACTTT
CASSSRQGVAPRSPLHF
>many|TRBV5-6|TRBJ2-2|TRBD1
TGTGCCAGCAGCGCAGGGGGAACCGGGGAGCTGTTTTTT
CASSAGGTGELFF
>many|TRBV18|TRBJ1-4|-
TGTGCCAGCTCACCTGAGGCCCTATCCAATGAAAAACTGTTTTTT
CASSPEALSNEKLFF
>many|TRBV20-1|TRBJ1-2|-
TGCAGTGCTAGAGCGGACCGAAACTATGGCTACACCTTC
CSARADRNYGYTF
>many|TRBV7-3|TRBJ1-1|-
TGTGCCAGCAGCTTTACAGGGCTGGGGAACACTGAAGCTTTCTTT
CASSFTGLGNTEAFF
>many|TRBV29-1|TRBJ2-1|-
TGCAGCGTTGAAGAACGTGACGGCAATGAGCAGTTCTTC
CSVEERDGNEQFF
>many|TRBV7-9|TRBJ2-1|TRBD2
TGTGCCAGCAGCTTAGGTAGCGGGGTAAACAATGAGCAGTTCTTC
CASSLGSGVNNEQFF
>many|TRBV20-1|TRBJ2-5|-
TGCACAGCAGTGAGCCGCGGGGGCTTTTTGGAGACCCAGTACTTC
CTAVSRGGFLETQYF
>few|TRBV29-1|TRBJ2-2|-
TGCAGCGTTGAAGTTGGCGGTAGTTTCCACACCGGGGAGCTGTTTTTT
CSVEVGGSFHTGELFF
>many|TRBV7-3|TRBJ1-1|-
TGTGCCAGCAGCTTAATGGTGGTTGGGGGCACTGAAGCTTTCTTT
CASSLMVVGGTEAFF
>-|TRBV15|TRBJ1-4|-
TGTGCCACCTCTCTCAGAGGGGTGGAAAAACTGTTTTTT
CATSLRGVEKLFF
>few|TRBV19|TRBJ1-2|-
TGTGCCAGTAGTCAACAGGGATTTGGTGGCTACACCTTC
CASSQQGFGGYTF
>few|TRBV6-1|TRBJ2-6|-
TGTGCCAGCAAGGGGAGGGAGGACAGCTCTGGGGCCAACGTCCTGACTTTC
CASKGREDSSGANVLTF
>many|TRBV3-1|TRBJ1-6|TRBD1
TGTGCCAGCAGCCAGGGCAGGGGGACCTCACCCCTCCACTTT
CASSQGRGTSPLHF
>many|TRBV10-2|TRBJ1-4|-
TGCGCCAGCAGTGCCAGGGGAGGTGAAAAACTGTTTTTT
CASSARGGEKLFF
>-|TRBV7-9|TRBJ2-7|TRBD2
TGTGCCAGCAGCTTAGACCGGGGACTAGCGAAACCCTACGAGCAGTACTTC
CASSLDRGLAKPYEQYF
>-|TRBV3-1|TRBJ1-5|-
TGTGCCAGCAGCCAAGGAGGCTTTCTGGGTCAGCCCCAGCATTTT
CASSQGGFLGQPQHF
>-|TRBV19|TRBJ1-5|-
TGTGCCAGTAGTGGCAGCTTCAATCAGCCCCAGCATTTT
CASSGSFNQPQHF
>many|TRBV18|TRBJ1-1|-
TGTGCCAGCTCACCACCGAAGGGTGTCACTGAAGCTTTCTTT
CASSPPKGVTEAFF
>-|TRBV4-1|TRBJ2-7|-
TGCGCCAGCAGCCAAGATTTGGTATTGCAGTACTTC
CASSQDLVLQYF
>many|TRBV28|TRBJ2-2|TRBD1
TGTGCCAGCAGTTTTCCGACAGGGCGGATTCAAAACACCGGGGAGCTGTTTTTT
CASSFPTGRIQNTGELFF
>few|TRBV6-4|TRBJ2-7|TRBD2
TGTGCCAGCAGCCACCCTAGCGGGAGGGTAAAGCAGTACTTC
CASSHPSGRVKQYF
>-|TRBV28|TRBJ1-1|-
TGTGCCAGCAGCCAAGGGTTGACGGGGAACACTGAAGCTTTCTTT
CASSQGLTGNTEAFF
>few|TRBV29-1|TRBJ2-3|TRBD1
TGCAGCTTCAGGCCGGGACAGGGTGCAGATACGCAGTATTTT
CSFRPGQGADTQYF
>many|TRBV18|TRBJ2-3|-
TGTGCCAGCTCCCAAAATAAGTGGGCGGCCACAGATACGCAGTATTTT
CASSQNKWAATDTQYF
>few|TRBV28|TRBJ2-1|TRBD2
TGTGCCAGCAGTCTGAGGCCGGGACTAGCGGGAGGTCCCCCACACAATGAGCAGTTCTTC
CASSLRPGLAGGPPHNEQFF
>few|TRBV20-1|TRBJ2-7|TRBD2
TGCAGTGCCCCGGGACTAGCCTCCTACGAGCAGTACTTC
CSAPGLASYEQYF
>-|TRBV20-1|TRBJ2-3|TRBD2
TGCAGTGCTAGAGACCCCACTAGCGGGAGGGCCGCAGATACGCAGTATTTT
CSARDPTSGRAADTQYF
>many|TRBV28|TRBJ2-2|TRBD1
TGTGCCAGCGGACAGGATTCGAACACCGGGGAGCTGTTTTTT
CASGQDSNTGELFF
>few|TRBV28|TRBJ2-1|TRBD1
TGTGCCAGCAGTGAAAGGGGGCAATCCTACAATGAGCAGTTCTTC
CASSERGQSYNEQFF
>few|TRBV10-1|TRBJ2-2|-
TGCGCCAGCAGTGACAGCCTGAACACCGGGGAGCTGTTTTTT
CASSDSLNTGELFF
>-|TRBV18|TRBJ2-5|-
TGTGCCAGCTCACCCGGGAAGACTCTAGAGACCCAGTACTTC
CASSPGKTLETQYF
>-|TRBV20-1|TRBJ1-2|-
TGCAGTGCCCCTACCGGGGCGAGCTATGGCTACACCTTC
CSAPTGASYGYTF
>few|TRBV27|TRBJ2-7|TRBD2
TGTGCCAGCAGTTTATCGGGACTAGCGGGAGCCGAGCAGTACTTC
CASSLSGLAGAEQYF
>few|TRBV28|TRBJ1-5|-
TGTGCCAGCAGGTATAGTGGTAGCAATCAGCCCCAGCATTTT
CASRYSGSNQPQHF
>many|TRBV2|TRBJ2-4|TRBD2
TGTGCCAGCAGACGCGGGAGTGCCAAAAACATTCAGTACTTC
CASRRGSAKNIQYF
>once|TRBV28|TRBJ2-7|TRBD1
TGTGCCAGCAGTTTAATGGGACAGGGTGTCGAGCAGTACTTC
CASSLMGQGVEQYF
>-|TRBV30|TRBJ1-1|-
TGTGCCTGGAGTGCTCAGGGTTTCACTGAAGCTTTCTTT
CAWSAQGFTEAFF
>many|TRBV28|TRBJ1-1|-
TGTGCCAGTGAGGACACCGGGCAAGCTTTCTTT
CASEDTGQAFF
>many|TRBV6-1|TRBJ2-5|TRBD2
TGTGCCAGCAGCCGAACAACTAGCGGTCATCTTGGGACCCAGTACTTC
CASSRTTSGHLGTQYF